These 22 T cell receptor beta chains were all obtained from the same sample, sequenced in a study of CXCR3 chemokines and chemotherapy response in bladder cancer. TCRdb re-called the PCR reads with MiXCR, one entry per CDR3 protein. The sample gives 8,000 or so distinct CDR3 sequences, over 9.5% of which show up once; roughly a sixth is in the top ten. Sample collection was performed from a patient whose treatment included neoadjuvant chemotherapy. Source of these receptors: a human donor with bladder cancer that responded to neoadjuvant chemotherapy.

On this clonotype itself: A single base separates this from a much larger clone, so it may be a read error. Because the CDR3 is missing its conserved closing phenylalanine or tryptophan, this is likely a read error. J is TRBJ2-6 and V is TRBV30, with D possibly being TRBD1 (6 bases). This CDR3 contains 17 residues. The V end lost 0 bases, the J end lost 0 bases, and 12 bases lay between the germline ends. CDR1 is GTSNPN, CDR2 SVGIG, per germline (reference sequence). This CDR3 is CAWSVLDSGSGANVLTL. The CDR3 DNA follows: TGTGCCTGGAGTGTATTGGACAGCGGCTCTGGGGCCAACGTCCTGACTCTC.

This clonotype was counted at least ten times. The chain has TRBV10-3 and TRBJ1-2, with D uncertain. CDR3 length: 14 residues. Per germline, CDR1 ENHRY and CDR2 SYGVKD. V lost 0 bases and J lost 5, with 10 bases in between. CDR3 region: CAISESSERYGYTF. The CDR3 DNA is TGTGCCATCAGTGAGTCGAGTGAGCGATATGGCTACACCTTC.

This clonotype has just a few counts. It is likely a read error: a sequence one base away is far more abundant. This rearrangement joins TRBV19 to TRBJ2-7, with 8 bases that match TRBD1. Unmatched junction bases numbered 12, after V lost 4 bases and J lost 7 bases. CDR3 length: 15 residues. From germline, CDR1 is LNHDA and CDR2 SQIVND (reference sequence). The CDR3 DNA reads TGTGCCAGTAGTACAACAGGGGGGAGCAGCAATGAGCAGTACTTC. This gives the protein CASSTTGGSSNEQYF.

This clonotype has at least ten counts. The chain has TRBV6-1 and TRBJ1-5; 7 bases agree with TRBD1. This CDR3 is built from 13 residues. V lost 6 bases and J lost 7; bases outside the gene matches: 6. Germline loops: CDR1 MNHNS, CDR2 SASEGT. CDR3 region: CASRTGNGQPQHF. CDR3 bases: TGTGCCAGCAGGACAGGGAACGGCCAGCCCCAGCATTTT.

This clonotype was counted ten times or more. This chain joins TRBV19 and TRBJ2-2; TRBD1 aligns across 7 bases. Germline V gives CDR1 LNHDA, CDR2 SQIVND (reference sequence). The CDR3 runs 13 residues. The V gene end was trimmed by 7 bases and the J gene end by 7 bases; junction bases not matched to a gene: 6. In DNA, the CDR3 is TGTGCCAGTATTGACAGGGCCGGCGGGGAGCTGTTTTTT. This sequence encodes CASIDRAGGELFF.

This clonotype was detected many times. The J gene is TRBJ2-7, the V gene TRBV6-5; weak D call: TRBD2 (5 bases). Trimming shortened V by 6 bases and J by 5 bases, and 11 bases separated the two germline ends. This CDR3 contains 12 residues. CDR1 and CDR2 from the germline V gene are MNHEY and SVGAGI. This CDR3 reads CASREGGHEQYF. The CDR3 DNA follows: TGTGCCAGCAGGGAAGGAGGTCACGAGCAGTACTTC.

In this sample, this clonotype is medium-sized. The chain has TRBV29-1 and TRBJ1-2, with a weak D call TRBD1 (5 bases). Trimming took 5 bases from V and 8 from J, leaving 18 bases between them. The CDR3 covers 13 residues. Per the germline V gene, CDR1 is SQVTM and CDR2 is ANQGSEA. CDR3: CSVSHWRGKGYTF. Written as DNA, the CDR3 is TGCAGCGTTTCCCATTGGAGGGGCAAGGGCTACACCTTC.

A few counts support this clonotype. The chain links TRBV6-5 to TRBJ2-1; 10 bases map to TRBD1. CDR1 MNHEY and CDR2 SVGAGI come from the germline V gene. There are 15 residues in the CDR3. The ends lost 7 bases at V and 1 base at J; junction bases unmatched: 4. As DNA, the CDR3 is TGTGCCAGCACACGACAGGGGGCGTCCTACAATGAGCAGTTCTTC. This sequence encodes CASTRQGASYNEQFF.

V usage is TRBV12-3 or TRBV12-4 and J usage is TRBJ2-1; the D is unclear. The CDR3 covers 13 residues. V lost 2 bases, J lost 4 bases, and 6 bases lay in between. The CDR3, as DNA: TGTGCCAGCAGTTTACTACAGTACAATGAGCAGTTCTTC. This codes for CASSLLQYNEQFF.

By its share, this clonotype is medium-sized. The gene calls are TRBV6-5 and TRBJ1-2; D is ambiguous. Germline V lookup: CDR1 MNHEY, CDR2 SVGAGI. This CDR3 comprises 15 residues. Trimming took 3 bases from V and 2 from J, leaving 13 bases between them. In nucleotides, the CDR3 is TGTGCCAGCAGTTATACGCCAGGAGAGAACTATGGCTACACCTTC. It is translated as CASSYTPGENYGYTF.

The CDR3 is CASSHGRAGASYEQYF. As DNA, the CDR3 is TGTGCCAGCAGCCACGGCCGGGCGGGGGCCTCCTACGAGCAGTACTTC. The chain has TRBV14 and TRBJ2-7, with a possible D match to TRBD2 (7 bases). Germline V lookup: CDR1 SGHDN, CDR2 FVKESK. Trimming removed 3 bases at V and 0 bases at J, with 15 bases between. The CDR3 runs to 16 residues.

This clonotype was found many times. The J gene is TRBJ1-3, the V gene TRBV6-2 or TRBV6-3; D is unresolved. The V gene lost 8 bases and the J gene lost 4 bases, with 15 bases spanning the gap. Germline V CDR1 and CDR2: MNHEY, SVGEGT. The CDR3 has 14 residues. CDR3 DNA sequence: TGTGCCAGCTCCCGTCGGGGTTCCGGAAACACCATATATTTT. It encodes CASSRRGSGNTIYF.

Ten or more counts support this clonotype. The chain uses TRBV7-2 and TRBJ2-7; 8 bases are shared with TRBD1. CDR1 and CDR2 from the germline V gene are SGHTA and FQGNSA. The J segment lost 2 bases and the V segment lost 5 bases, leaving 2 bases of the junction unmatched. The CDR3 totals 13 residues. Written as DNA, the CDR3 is TGTGCCAGCAGCATGACAGGGGCCTACGAGCAGTACTTC. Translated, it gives CASSMTGAYEQYF.

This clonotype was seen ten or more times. The CDR3 protein is CASSASGTGIYEQYF. In DNA, the CDR3 is TGTGCCAGCAGTGCCTCCGGGACAGGGATCTACGAGCAGTACTTC. The chain recombines TRBV12-3 or TRBV12-4 with TRBJ2-7, with 9 bases identical to TRBD1. The CDR3 spans 15 residues. Trimming cost V 5 bases and J 3 bases; bases outside gene matches: 8.

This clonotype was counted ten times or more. For the CDR3, the DNA is TGTGCCAGCAGCTTAGTAGGAGGGCAAGAGACCCAGTACTTC. It yields the protein CASSLVGGQETQYF. This chain uses TRBV7-9 with TRBJ2-5, with D perhaps matching TRBD2 (6 bases). This CDR3 is built from 14 residues. Germline V gene lookup returns CDR1 SEHNR and CDR2 FQNEAQ (reference sequence). Between the trimmed V and J ends, which lost 1 base and 2 bases, there was a span of 8 bases. Complete variable domain (other parts from reference TRBV7-9 and TRBJ2-5): DTGVSQNPRHKITKRGQNVTFRCDPISEHNRLYWYRQTLGQGPEFLTYFQNEAQLEKSRLLSDRFSAERPKGSFSTLEIQRTEQGDSAMYLCASSLVGGQETQYFGPGTRLLVL.

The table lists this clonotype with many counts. CDR3 in amino acids: CAWSRWGGQVNTEAFF. The CDR3 nucleotides read TGTGCCTGGAGTCGATGGGGGGGACAGGTGAACACTGAAGCTTTCTTT. The chain is built from TRBV30 and TRBJ1-1, with 8 bases identical to TRBD1. CDR3 length: 16 amino acids. Germline-derived CDR1 and CDR2 are GTSNPN and SVGIG (reference sequence). The V segment lost 2 bases and the J segment 0 bases; nucleotides outside the gene matches: 8.

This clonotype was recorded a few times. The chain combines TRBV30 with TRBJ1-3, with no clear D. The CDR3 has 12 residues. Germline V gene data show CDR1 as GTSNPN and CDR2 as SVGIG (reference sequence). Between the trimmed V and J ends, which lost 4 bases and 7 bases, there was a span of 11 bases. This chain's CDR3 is CAWTSPGNTIYF. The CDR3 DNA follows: TGTGCCTGGACCTCCCCGGGGAACACCATATATTTT.

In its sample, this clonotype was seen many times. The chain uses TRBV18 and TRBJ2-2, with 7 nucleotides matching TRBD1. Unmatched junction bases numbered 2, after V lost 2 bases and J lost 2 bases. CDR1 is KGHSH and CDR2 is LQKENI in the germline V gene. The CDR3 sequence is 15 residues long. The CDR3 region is CASSPRDSNTGELFF. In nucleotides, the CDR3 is TGTGCCAGCTCACCAAGGGACAGCAACACCGGGGAGCTGTTTTTT.

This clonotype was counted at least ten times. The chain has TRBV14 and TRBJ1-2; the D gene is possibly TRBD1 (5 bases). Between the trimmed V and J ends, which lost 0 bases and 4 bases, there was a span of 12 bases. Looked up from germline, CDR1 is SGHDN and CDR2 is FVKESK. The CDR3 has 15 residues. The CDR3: CASSQDMTDFYGYTF. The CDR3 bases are TGTGCCAGCAGCCAAGATATGACAGACTTCTATGGCTACACCTTC.

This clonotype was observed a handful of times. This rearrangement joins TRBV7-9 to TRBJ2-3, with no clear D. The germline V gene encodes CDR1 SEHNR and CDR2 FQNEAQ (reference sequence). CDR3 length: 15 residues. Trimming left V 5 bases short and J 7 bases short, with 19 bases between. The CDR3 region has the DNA TGTGCCAGCAGCCCAGACTCCTTGGCGTCGAATACGCAGTATTTT. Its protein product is CASSPDSLASNTQYF. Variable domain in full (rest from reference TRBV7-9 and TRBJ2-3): DTGVSQNPRHKITKRGQNVTFRCDPISEHNRLYWYRQTLGQGPEFLTYFQNEAQLEKSRLLSDRFSAERPKGSFSTLEIQRTEQGDSAMYLCASSPDSLASNTQYFGPGTRLTVL.

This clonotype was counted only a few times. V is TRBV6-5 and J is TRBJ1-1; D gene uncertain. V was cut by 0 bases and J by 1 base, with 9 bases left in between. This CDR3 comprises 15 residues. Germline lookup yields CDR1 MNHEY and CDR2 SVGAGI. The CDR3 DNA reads TGTGCCAGCAGTTACTCGTGGGGTGGGAACACTGAAGCTTTCTTT. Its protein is CASSYSWGGNTEAFF.

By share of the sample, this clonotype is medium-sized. Written as DNA, the CDR3 is TGTGCCAGCCGGACAGGGGGTAATTCACCCCTCCACTTT. It codes for CASRTGGNSPLHF. This chain uses TRBV10-3 with TRBJ1-6; 10 bases map to TRBD1. This CDR3 contains 13 residues. V gave up 10 bases and J gave up 6 bases; unmatched junction bases: 3. Looked up from germline, CDR1 is ENHRY and CDR2 is SYGVKD.